The rows below give T cell receptor beta chains drawn from one sample of a study of cytomegalovirus exposure and HLA in healthy donors. Assay used: immunoSEQ multiplex PCR; TCRdb lists only in-frame clones, some missing. Altogether approximately 240,000 clones are present, 82% being singletons, with the ten largest covering about 0.6%. Sequenced: PBMCs. Receptor source: a woman aged 35 to 49 in good health and CMV-seronegative. The CDR3 runs from the conserved cysteine through the conserved F or W. A D gene is named only where the DNA matches it firmly. Size values are once, few and many counts, or a class for expanded clones, and some rows have none.

-	TRBV19	once	TRBJ1-4	TGTGCCAGTAGTATAACAAACAGGGTACAAGAGCTGTTTTTT	CASSITNRVQELFF
-	TRBV5-4	-	TRBJ2-7	TGTGCCAGCAGCCCGGATCGGGACGAGCAGTACTTC	CASSPDRDEQYF
-	TRBV2	-	TRBJ1-6	TGTGCCAGCAGTGAGGGCTCTAATAATTCACCCCTCCACTTT	CASSEGSNNSPLHF
-	TRBV19	-	TRBJ2-7	TGTGCCAGTAGTATGCAGGGGAGCTCCTACGAGCAGTACTTC	CASSMQGSSYEQYF
TRBD1	TRBV19	-	TRBJ2-4	TGTGCCAGTAGTGTGGGGCCGGGACAGGGGGCTCGGGCCAAAAACATTCAGTACTTC	CASSVGPGQGARAKNIQYF
-	TRBV5-6	-	TRBJ1-1	TGTGCCAGCAGCTTGCAGGGCCCAATTGGATGGACTGAAGCTTTCTTT	CASSLQGPIGWTEAFF
-	TRBV21-1	-	TRBJ2-5	TGTGCCAGCAGCAAGTGGGAAAGCGGGGCTGGGGAGACCCAGTACTTC	CASSKWESGAGETQYF
TRBD1	TRBV5-6	-	TRBJ2-7	TGTGCCAGCAGCTTCTACAGGGGTTCCTACGAGCAGTACTTC	CASSFYRGSYEQYF
TRBD1	TRBV18	-	TRBJ1-1	TGTGCCAGCTCAACCCGCGCGCAGGGGGACACTGAAGCTTTCTTT	CASSTRAQGDTEAFF
-	TRBV11-2	-	TRBJ2-7	TGTGCCAGCAGCTTAAGGTGGTTAGCGTTGACCTACGAGCAGTACTTC	CASSLRWLALTYEQYF
TRBD1	TRBV5-4	-	TRBJ1-1	TGTGCCAGCAGCATCCGGACAGGGGACACTGAAGCTTTCTTT	CASSIRTGDTEAFF
TRBD1	TRBV27	-	TRBJ1-2	TGTGCCAGCAGTTTAGGACAGGGGCACTATGGCTACACCTTC	CASSLGQGHYGYTF
-	TRBV10-3	-	TRBJ2-5	TGTGCCACCAATAGTCGGGGGGCCGACGAGACCCAGTACTTC	CATNSRGADETQYF
-	TRBV2	-	TRBJ1-5	TGTGCCAGCAACCAAGAACTGCGGCAGCCCCAGCATTTT	CASNQELRQPQHF
TRBD2	TRBV18	-	TRBJ2-1	TGTGCCAGCGGGGGGGAGTGGACGTCCTACAATGAGCAGTTCTTC	CASGGEWTSYNEQFF
TRBD1	TRBV30	-	TRBJ1-1	TGTGCCTGGGGACAGGGGGTTACTGAAGCTTTCTTT	CAWGQGVTEAFF
TRBD1	TRBV27	-	TRBJ2-2	TGTGCCAGCGGCTGGGGGACAGGGCCCTCCGGGGAGCTGTTTTTT	CASGWGTGPSGELFF
-	TRBV11-2	-	TRBJ2-7	TGTGCCAGCAGCTCCTACCGGGACTTCTCCTACGAGCAGTACTTC	CASSSYRDFSYEQYF
-	TRBV29-1	few	TRBJ1-2	TGCAGCGTTTACGGACACGACTATGGCTACACCTTC	CSVYGHDYGYTF
TRBD1	TRBV10-3	-	TRBJ1-2	TGTGCCATCAGCCAGAGGACAGGAGCTAGGGGCTATGGCTACACCTTC	CAISQRTGARGYGYTF
TRBD2	TRBV19	-	TRBJ2-2	TGTGCCAGTAGTATCCGGACTAGCTGGACCGGGGAGCTGTTTTTT	CASSIRTSWTGELFF
-	TRBV30	once	TRBJ1-5	TGTGCCTGGAGTCAGGGGCGCAATCAGCCCCAGCATTTT	CAWSQGRNQPQHF
TRBD1	TRBV11-2	-	TRBJ1-2	TGTGCCAGCAGCATCTCGGGACAGTCCCCCTATGGCTACACCTTC	CASSISGQSPYGYTF
-	TRBV11-2	-	TRBJ1-2	TGTGCCAGCAGCACACTCAGGATGGGTGGCTACACCTTC	CASSTLRMGGYTF
TRBD1	TRBV15	-	TRBJ1-4	TGTGCCACCAGCCGAGGACAGGGAGTATTTGCAACTAATGAAAAACTGTTTTTT	CATSRGQGVFATNEKLFF